This T cell receptor beta chain was captured in a study of vaccination effects on CD4 cells after COVID-19. CDR1 and CDR2 (germline): MDHEN, SYDVKM. The germline V and J ends were trimmed by 1 base and 0 bases, with 10 bases remaining between them. This CDR3 spans 16 amino acids. As to this clone: The target antigen is unknown.

Expansion of antigen-specific CD4+ T cells with viral peptide pools was carried out by the ViraFEST assay before sequencing. On approximately day 9 of culture, CD4+ T cells were separated out. Vaccination of participants consisted of two doses of either the BNT162b2 or mRNA-1273 vaccine. Cultures got half-medium changes with IL-2 on days 3 and 7. Sequenced by immunoSEQ multiplex PCR; TCRdb stores in-frame clones only, minus some. The sample lists approximately 16,000 clones, more than 65% occurring once. The rearrangement links TRBV28 to TRBJ2-1, with no clear D. This TCR came from a human donor who received a COVID-19 vaccine. The specimen was CD4+ T cells from PBMCs cultured with HCoV-NL63 spike peptides, collected after COVID-19 vaccination. CDR3 residues: CASSLFRKSSYNEQFF. The DNA for the CDR3 is TGTGCCAGCAGTTTATTTCGGAAGAGCTCCTACAATGAGCAGTTCTTC.